A single sample is the source of the 19 T cell receptor beta chains below, sequenced in a study of CD8+CD57+ T cells in acquired aplastic anemia. All sequencing subjects had displayed CD8+CD57+ cell expansion on flow cytometry. Both TCR beta VDJ combination and CDR3 sequence profiling were carried out. Genomic DNA was the template for this profiling. MiXCR, applied by TCRdb to the reads, yields one record per CDR3 protein. The table has roughly 250,000 distinct CDR3 sequences, approximately 86% seen once. The specimen sequenced was sorted CD4+, CD8+, or CD8+CD57+ T cells (not recorded which) from PBMCs. Receptor source: a human donor with aplastic anemia.

This clonotype has only one observation. The V call is TRBV7-9, the J call TRBJ2-7; a weak D match, TRBD2 (7 bases). The CDR3 has 15 residues. Germline CDR1 is SEHNR and CDR2 is FQNEAQ (reference sequence). The V and J ends lost 1 base and 3 bases respectively, with 13 bases between them. CDR3 in amino acids: CASSLEGRGGYEQYF. For the CDR3, the DNA is TGTGCCAGCAGCTTAGAAGGAAGGGGGGGCTACGAGCAGTACTTC.

Remarks on this clonotype: At one boundary the junction diverges from the germline segment, which might be a read error. This chain joins TRBV7-8 and TRBJ2-3; D is uncertain. The CDR3 covers 14 residues. Germline V gene sequence: CDR1 SGHVS, CDR2 FQNEAQ. The CDR3 spells CASSFPAGGDTQSF. The CDR3 nucleotides read TGTGCCAGCAGCTTTCCGGCAGGTGGGGATACGCAGTCCTTT.

For this clonotype: The junction differs from germline at one of its ends, possibly a read error. The CDR3 reads CASSRRGERNEQYF. The CDR3 nucleotides read TGTGCCAGCAGCCGGCGAGGGGAACGGAACGAGCAGTACTTC. The V and J genes are TRBV15 and TRBJ2-7; D possibly matches TRBD1 or TRBD2 (5 bases each). The CDR3 sequence is 14 residues long. The germline V gene has CDR1 LNHNV and CDR2 YYDKDF (reference sequence).

A note on this clonotype: Because the CDR3 is missing its conserved closing phenylalanine or tryptophan, this is likely a read error. The DNA is omitted, as the CDR3 cannot be located on it reliably, and the CDR3 follows TCRdb's listing. The chain has TRBV7-9 and TRBJ2-3; the table's D call, TRBD1, was not checked against the DNA. The CDR3 has 13 amino acids, counting both end residues. Per the germline V gene, CDR1 is SEHNR and CDR2 is FQNEAQ (reference sequence). The chain's CDR3 is CASSSGDRGTDYG.

This clonotype was recorded a few times. The chain carries TRBV2 and TRBJ2-1, with 9 bases lining up with TRBD2. The CDR3 runs to 16 residues. V lost 8 bases to trimming and J lost 8 bases; unmatched junction nucleotides: 16. The V gene's germline CDR1 is SNHLY and CDR2 FYNNEI. The CDR3 sequence is CASGFESSGGSDEQFF. Here the CDR3 DNA reads TGTGCCAGCGGCTTTGAAAGCAGCGGGGGGAGCGATGAGCAGTTCTTC. The entire variable domain, with the rest obtained from reference TRBV2 and TRBJ2-1, is as follows: EPEVTQTPSHQVTQMGQEVILRCVPISNHLYFYWYRQILGQKVEFLVSFYNNEISEKSEIFDDQFSVERPDGSNFTLKIRSTKLEDSAMYFCASGFESSGGSDEQFFGPGTRLTVL.

With respect to this clonotype: A junction end diverges from the germline sequence, so it may reflect a read error. The V gene is TRBV7-9, the J gene TRBJ2-3; TRBD1 or TRBD2 may be the D gene (6 bases each). CDR3 length equals 13 residues. Germline values: CDR1 SEHNR, CDR2 FQNEAQ (reference sequence). The CDR3 loop reads CASRVEGRGGNDF. CDR3 nucleotide sequence: TGTGCCAGCAGGGTTGAGGGCAGAGGGGGGAACGATTTT.

A word on this clonotype: A junction boundary mismatches the germline segment, possibly from a read error. The chain uses TRBV4-3 and TRBJ1-1; maybe TRBD1 (6 bases). The CDR3 extends over 15 amino acids. The V gene's germline CDR1 is LGHNA and CDR2 YSLEER. This chain's CDR3 is CASSHTGTQPQQALF. CDR3 in DNA: TGCGCCAGCAGCCATACAGGGACTCAGCCCCAGCAAGCTCTCTTT.

A note on this clonotype: The junction differs from germline at one of its ends, possibly a read error. The V gene is TRBV19, the J gene TRBJ2-3, with TRBD2 matching 10 bases. Germline V gives CDR1 LNHDA, CDR2 SQIVND (reference sequence). CDR3 length: 14 residues. The CDR3 nucleotides read TGTGCCAGTAGCATAGCGGGAGGTCACGATACGCATTTTTTT. Its protein product is CASSIAGGHDTHFF.

This chain links TRBV11-3 with TRBJ2-7; no definite D call. V was clipped by 6 bases and J by 6 bases, with 24 bases between them. This CDR3 contains 16 residues. The germline V gene has CDR1 SGHNT and CDR2 YENEEA. The CDR3 region is CASRSPAKANLAEQYV. The CDR3 DNA sequence: TGTGCCAGCAGGTCACCGGCAAAGGCGAACCTGGCCGAGCAGTACGTC.

In its sample, this clonotype was seen once. V is TRBV5-6 and J is TRBJ2-1; 7 bases are a match to TRBD1. Germline lookup yields CDR1 SGHDT and CDR2 YYEEEE. CDR3 size: 14 residues. Germline trimming cut 3 bases from V and 7 bases from J; bases unmatched to any gene: 7. The CDR3 DNA is TGTGCCAGCAGCTGGGGGACAGTGGCTAATGAGCAGTTCTTC. It specifies CASSWGTVANEQFF.

The chain couples TRBV9 to TRBJ2-1; tentatively, D is TRBD2 (5 bases). The length of the CDR3 is 15 residues. Germline V CDR1 and CDR2: SGDLS, YYNGEE. V lost 4 bases and J lost 11, with 22 bases in between. The CDR3 coding sequence is TGTGCCAGCAGCTTCTGGATAAGCGGAGCAGATAAGCAGTTCTTC. Its protein product is CASSFWISGADKQFF.

The chain joins TRBV7-8 to TRBJ2-1; D ambiguous. The germline V and J ends were trimmed by 8 bases and 9 bases, with 23 bases remaining between them. The CDR3 covers 15 residues. Germline assignment: CDR1 SGHVS and CDR2 FQNEAQ. CDR3 amino acids: CASGHVGRDTSEQFF. CDR3 bases: TGTGCCAGCGGCCACGTGGGCAGAGATACCAGTGAGCAGTTCTTC.

Points on this clonotype: Germline is not matched at one junction end, which may reflect a read error. CDR3 region: CASGFQGTEGKYF. For the CDR3, the DNA is TGTGCCAGCGGCTTTCAGGGCACAGAGGGGAAGTATTTT. The chain couples TRBV7-9 to TRBJ2-3; D may match TRBD1 or TRBD2 (5 bases each). Looked up from germline, CDR1 is SEHNR and CDR2 is FQNEAQ (reference sequence). The CDR3 totals 13 residues.

The chain carries TRBV5-4 and TRBJ2-6, with D unresolved. V shed 4 bases and J shed 2 bases, with 16 bases lying between them. The CDR3 has 17 residues. From germline, CDR1 is SGHNT and CDR2 YYREEE (reference sequence). The CDR3 loop is CASSLPRVPPGANVLTF. In DNA, the CDR3 is TGTGCCAGCAGCCTTCCTAGGGTCCCCCCTGGGGCCAACGTCCTGACTTTC.

About this clonotype itself: It is unclear where the CDR3 begins or ends on the DNA, so no DNA is shown, and the CDR3 is as TCRdb lists it. The V gene is TRBV9, the J gene TRBJ1-2; TRBD1, the table's D call, lacks a check against the DNA. Germline V gene data show CDR1 as SGDLS and CDR2 as YYNGEE. The length of the CDR3 is 15 amino acids, counting both ends. The CDR3 loop is CASSLWGSGANVHTF.

The chain recombines TRBV19 with TRBJ2-7; 10 nucleotides match TRBD1. The CDR3 is 15 amino acids. Germline lookup yields CDR1 LNHDA and CDR2 SQIVND (reference sequence). The junction had 3 bases not matched to a gene; V was cut back by 3 bases and J by 1 base. The CDR3, as DNA: TGTGCCAGTAGTATTCAGGGACAGGGGTCCTACGAGCAGTACTTC. Its translation is CASSIQGQGSYEQYF.

About this clonotype itself: A read error may produce the germline difference seen at one junction end. The J gene is TRBJ2-7, the V gene TRBV9; D perhaps matches TRBD2 (6 bases). Germline V gene sequence: CDR1 SGDLS, CDR2 YYNGEE. The CDR3 extends over 15 amino acids. This CDR3 is CASSEEGGIQYVQYF. In DNA form, the CDR3 reads TGTGCCAGCAGTGAAGAGGGCGGGATTCAGTACGTGCAGTACTTC.

The rearrangement links TRBV7-2 to TRBJ1-6; the D gene is possibly TRBD1 (5 bases). The CDR3 runs 13 residues. Germline lookup yields CDR1 SGHTA and CDR2 FQGNSA. V was clipped by 7 bases and J by 16 bases, with 20 bases between them. In DNA form, the CDR3 reads TGTGCCAGCACCAGACATTCCGGGGCCCCTCTCCACTTT. This translates into CASTRHSGAPLHF.

The gene calls are TRBV7-2 and TRBJ2-7; tentative D call: TRBD1 (6 bases). Germline CDR1 reads SGHTA; CDR2 reads FQGNSA. The CDR3 is 14 residues long. Trimming stripped 1 base from V and 3 bases from J, with 10 bases between. This CDR3 reads CASSLVQGSYEQYF. The CDR3 nucleotides read TGTGCCAGCAGCTTAGTACAGGGTAGCTACGAGCAGTACTTC.